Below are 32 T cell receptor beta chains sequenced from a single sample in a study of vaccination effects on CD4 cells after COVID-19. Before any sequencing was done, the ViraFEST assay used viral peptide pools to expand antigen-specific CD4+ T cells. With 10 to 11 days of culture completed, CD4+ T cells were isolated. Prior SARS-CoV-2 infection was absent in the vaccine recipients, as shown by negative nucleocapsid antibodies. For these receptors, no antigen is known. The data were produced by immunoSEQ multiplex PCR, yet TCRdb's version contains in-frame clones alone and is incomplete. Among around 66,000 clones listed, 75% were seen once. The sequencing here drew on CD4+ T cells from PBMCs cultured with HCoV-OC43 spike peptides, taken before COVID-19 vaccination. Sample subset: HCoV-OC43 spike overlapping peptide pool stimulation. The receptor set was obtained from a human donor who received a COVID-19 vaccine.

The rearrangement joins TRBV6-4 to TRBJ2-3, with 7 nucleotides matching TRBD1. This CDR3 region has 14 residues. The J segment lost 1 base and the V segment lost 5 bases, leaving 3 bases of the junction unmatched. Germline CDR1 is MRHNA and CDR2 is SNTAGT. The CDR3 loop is CASSPGQGTDTQYF. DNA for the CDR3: TGTGCCAGCAGTCCAGGACAGGGCACAGATACGCAGTATTTT.

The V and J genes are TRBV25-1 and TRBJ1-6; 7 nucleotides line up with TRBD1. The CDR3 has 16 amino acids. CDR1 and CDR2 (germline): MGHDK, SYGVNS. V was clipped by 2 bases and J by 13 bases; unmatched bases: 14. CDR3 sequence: CASSEAITGAFAPLHF. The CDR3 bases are TGTGCCAGCAGTGAAGCTATAACAGGGGCTTTTGCGCCCCTCCACTTT.

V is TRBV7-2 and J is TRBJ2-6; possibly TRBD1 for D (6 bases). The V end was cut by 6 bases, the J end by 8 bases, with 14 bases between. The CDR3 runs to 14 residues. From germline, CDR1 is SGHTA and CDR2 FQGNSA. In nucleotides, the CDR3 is TGTGCCAGCAGACGGGACATCGGGACCAACGTCCTGACTTTC. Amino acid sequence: CASRRDIGTNVLTF. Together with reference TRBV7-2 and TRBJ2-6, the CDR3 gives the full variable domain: GAGVSQSPSNKVTEKGKDVELRCDPISGHTALYWYRQSLGQGLEFLIYFQGNSAPDKSGLPSDRFSAERTGGSVSTLTIQRTQQEDSAVYLCASRRDIGTNVLTFGAGSRLTVL.

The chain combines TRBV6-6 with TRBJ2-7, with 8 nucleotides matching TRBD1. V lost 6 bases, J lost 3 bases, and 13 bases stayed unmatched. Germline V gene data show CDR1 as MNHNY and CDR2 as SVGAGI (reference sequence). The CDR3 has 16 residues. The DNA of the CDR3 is TGTGCCAGCAGACCGACAGGGGCCTCAGTCTACTACGAGCAGTACGTC. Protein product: CASRPTGASVYYEQYV.

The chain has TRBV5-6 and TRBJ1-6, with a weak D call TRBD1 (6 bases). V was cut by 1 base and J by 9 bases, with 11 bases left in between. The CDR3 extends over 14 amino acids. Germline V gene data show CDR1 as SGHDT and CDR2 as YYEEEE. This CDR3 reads CASSLSGDGSPLHF. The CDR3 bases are TGTGCCAGCAGCTTGTCAGGGGATGGTTCACCCCTCCACTTT.

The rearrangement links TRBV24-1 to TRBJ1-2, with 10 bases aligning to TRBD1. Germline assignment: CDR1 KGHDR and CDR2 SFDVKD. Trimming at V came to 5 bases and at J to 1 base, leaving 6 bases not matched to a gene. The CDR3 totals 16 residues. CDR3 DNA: TGTGCCACCAGTGGAGGGACAGGGGAGAGTAACTATGGCTACACCTTC. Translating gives CATSGGTGESNYGYTF.

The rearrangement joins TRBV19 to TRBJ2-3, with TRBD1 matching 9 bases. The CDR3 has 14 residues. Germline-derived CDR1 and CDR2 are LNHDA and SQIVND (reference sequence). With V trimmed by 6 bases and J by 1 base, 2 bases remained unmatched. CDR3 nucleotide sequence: TGTGCCAGTAGGGACAGGGGAGGCACAGATACGCAGTATTTT. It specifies CASRDRGGTDTQYF.

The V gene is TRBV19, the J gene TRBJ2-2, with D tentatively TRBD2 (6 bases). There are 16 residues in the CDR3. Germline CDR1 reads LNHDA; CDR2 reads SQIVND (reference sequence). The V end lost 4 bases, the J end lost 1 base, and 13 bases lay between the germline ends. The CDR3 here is CASSTPWGLNTGELFF. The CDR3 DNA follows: TGTGCCAGTAGTACCCCGTGGGGACTGAACACCGGGGAGCTGTTTTTT.

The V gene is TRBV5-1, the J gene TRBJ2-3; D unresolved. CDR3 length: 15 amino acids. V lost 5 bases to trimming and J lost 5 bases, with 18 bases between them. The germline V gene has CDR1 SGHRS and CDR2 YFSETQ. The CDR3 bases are TGCGCCAGCAGGGCTAGTACCATGACCCAAGATACGCAGTATTTT. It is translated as CASRASTMTQDTQYF.

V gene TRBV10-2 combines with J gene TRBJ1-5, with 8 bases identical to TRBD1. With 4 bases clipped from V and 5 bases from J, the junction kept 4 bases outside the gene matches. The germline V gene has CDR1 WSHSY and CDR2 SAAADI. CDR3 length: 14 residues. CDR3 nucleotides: TGCGCCAGCAGTGCGACAGGGGTCGATCAGCCCCAGCATTTT. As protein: CASSATGVDQPQHF.

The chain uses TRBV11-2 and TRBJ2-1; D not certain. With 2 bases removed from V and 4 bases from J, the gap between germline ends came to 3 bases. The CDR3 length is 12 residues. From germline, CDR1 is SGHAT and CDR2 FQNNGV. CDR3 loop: CASSLTYNEQFF. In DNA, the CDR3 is TGTGCCAGCAGCTTAACGTACAATGAGCAGTTCTTC.

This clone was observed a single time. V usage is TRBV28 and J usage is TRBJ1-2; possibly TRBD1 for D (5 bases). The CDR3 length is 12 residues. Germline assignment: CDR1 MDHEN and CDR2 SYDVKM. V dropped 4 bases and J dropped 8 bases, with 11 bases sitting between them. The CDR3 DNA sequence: TGTGCCAGCAGTTCAGGGATTTCCGGCTACACCTTC. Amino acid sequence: CASSSGISGYTF.

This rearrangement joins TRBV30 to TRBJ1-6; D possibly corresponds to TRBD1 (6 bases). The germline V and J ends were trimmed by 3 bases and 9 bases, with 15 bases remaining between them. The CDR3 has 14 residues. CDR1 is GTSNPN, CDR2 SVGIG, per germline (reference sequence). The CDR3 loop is CAWRLETGASPLHF. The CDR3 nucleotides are TGTGCCTGGAGGCTTGAGACAGGTGCTTCACCCCTCCACTTT.

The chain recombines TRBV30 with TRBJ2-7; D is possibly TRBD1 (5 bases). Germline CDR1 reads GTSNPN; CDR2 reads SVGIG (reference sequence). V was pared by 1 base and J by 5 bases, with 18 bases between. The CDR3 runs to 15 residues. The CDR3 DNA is TGTGCCTGGAGTGGACAGACCACACGAGATAACGAGCAGTACGTC. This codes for CAWSGQTTRDNEQYV.

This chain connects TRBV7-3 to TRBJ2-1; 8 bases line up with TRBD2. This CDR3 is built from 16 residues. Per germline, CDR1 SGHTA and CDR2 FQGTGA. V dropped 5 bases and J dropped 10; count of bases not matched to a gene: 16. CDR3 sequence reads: CASSPLVGGGRGEQFF. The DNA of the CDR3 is TGTGCCAGCAGCCCGTTGGTGGGCGGGGGGCGAGGGGAGCAGTTCTTC.

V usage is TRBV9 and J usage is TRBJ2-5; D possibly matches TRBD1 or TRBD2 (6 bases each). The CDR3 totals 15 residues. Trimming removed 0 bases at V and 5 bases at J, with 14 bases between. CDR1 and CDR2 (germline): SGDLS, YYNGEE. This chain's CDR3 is CASSVDTGAVETQYF. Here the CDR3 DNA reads TGTGCCAGCAGCGTAGATACGGGGGCGGTGGAGACCCAGTACTTC.

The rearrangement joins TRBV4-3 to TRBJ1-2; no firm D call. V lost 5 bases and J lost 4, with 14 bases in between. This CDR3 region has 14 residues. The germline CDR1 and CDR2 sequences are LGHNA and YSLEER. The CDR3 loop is CASSSKKDGYGYTF. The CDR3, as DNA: TGCGCCAGCAGCTCAAAGAAGGACGGCTATGGCTACACCTTC.

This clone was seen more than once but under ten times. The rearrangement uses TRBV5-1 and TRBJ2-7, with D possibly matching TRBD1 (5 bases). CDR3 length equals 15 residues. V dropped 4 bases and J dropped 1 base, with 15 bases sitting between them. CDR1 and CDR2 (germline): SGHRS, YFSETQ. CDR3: CASSPGAGVSYEQYV. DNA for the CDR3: TGCGCCAGCAGCCCTGGGGCAGGAGTGTCCTACGAGCAGTACGTC.

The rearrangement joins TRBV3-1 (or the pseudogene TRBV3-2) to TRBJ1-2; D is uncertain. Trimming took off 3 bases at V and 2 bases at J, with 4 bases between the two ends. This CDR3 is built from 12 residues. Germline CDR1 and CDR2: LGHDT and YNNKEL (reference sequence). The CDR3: CASSQENYGYTF. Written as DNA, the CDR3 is TGTGCCAGCAGCCAGGAAAACTATGGCTACACCTTC.

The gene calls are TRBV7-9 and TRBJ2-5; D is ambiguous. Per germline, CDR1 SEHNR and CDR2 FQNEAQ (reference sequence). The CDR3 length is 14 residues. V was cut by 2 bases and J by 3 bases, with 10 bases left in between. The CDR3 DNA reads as TGTGCCAGCAGCTTATGGGCCAGCGAAGAGACCCAGTACTTC. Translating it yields CASSLWASEETQYF.

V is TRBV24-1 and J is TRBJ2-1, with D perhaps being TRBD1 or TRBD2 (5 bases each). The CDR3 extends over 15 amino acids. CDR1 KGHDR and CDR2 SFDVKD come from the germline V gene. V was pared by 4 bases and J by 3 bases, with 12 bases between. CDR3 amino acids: CATSETGTDYNEQFF. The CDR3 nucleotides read TGTGCCACCAGTGAAACCGGGACGGACTACAATGAGCAGTTCTTC.

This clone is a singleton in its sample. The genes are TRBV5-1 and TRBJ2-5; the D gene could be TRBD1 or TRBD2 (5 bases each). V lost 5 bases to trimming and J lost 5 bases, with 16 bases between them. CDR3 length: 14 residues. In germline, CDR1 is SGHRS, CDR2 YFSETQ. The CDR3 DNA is TGCGCCAGCAGTTCGAGGGACCAGTGGGAGACCCAGTACTTC. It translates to CASSSRDQWETQYF.

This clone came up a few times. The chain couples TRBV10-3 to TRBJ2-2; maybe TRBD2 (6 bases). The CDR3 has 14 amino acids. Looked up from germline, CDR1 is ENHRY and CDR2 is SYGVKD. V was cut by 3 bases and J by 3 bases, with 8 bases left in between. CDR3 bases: TGTGCCATCAGTGATGGCGGGGACACCGGGGAGCTGTTTTTT. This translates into CAISDGGDTGELFF.

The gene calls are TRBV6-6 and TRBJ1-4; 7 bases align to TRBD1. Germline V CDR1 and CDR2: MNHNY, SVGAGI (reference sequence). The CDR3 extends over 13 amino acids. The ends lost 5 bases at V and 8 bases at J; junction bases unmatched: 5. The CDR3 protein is CASSNRGREKLFF. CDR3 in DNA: TGTGCCAGCAGTAATAGGGGGCGGGAAAAACTGTTTTTT.

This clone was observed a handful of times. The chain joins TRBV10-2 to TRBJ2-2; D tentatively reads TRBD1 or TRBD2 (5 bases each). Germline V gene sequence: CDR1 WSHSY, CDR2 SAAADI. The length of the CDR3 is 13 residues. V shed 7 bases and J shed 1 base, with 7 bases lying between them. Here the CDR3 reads CASKRGNTGELFF. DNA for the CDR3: TGCGCCAGCAAGAGGGGGAACACCGGGGAGCTGTTTTTT.

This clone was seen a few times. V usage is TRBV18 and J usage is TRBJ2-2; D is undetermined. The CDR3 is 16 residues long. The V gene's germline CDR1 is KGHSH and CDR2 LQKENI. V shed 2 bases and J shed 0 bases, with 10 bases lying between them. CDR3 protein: CASSPMDLSNTGELFF. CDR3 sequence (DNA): TGTGCCAGCTCACCAATGGACCTCTCGAACACCGGGGAGCTGTTTTTT.

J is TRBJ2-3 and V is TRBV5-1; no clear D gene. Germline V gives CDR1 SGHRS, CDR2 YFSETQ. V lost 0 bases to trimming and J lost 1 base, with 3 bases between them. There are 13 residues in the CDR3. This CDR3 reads CASSLGRTDTQYF. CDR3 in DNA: TGCGCCAGCAGCTTGGGACGCACAGATACGCAGTATTTT.

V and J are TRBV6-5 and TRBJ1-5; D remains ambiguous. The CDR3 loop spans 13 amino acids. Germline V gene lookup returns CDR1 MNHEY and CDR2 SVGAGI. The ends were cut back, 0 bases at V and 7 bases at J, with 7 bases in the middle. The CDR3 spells CASSYSYKQPQHF. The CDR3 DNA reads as TGTGCCAGCAGTTACTCTTACAAGCAGCCCCAGCATTTT.

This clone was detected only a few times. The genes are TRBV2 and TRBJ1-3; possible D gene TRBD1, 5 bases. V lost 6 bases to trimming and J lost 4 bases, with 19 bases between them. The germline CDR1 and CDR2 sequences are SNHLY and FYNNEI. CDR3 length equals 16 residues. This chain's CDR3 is CASRGRIGDIGNTIYF. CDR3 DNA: TGTGCCAGCAGAGGGAGGATAGGGGATATCGGAAACACCATATATTTT.

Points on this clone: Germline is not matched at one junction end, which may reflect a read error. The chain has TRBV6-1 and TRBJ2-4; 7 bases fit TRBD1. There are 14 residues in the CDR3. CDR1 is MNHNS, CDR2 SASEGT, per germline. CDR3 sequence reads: CASREQGTKNIQYF. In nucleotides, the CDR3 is TGTGCCAGCCGTGAACAGGGGACGAAAAACATTCAGTACTTC.

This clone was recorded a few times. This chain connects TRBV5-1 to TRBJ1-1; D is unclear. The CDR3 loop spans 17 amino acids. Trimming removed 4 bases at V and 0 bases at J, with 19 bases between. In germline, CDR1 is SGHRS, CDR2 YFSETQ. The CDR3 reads CASSPTAETLLNTEAFF. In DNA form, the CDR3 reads TGCGCCAGCAGCCCCACGGCCGAAACTTTACTGAACACTGAAGCTTTCTTT.

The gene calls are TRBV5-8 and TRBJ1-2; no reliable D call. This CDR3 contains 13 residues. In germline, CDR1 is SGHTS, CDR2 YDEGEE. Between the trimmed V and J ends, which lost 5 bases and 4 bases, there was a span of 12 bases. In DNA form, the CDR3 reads TGTGCCAGCAGTCGGACCGAGGGCTATGGCTACACCTTC. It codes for CASSRTEGYGYTF.